These T cell receptor beta chains were read from a single sample in a study of spatial heterogeneity in lung cancer. TCRdb analysed the 5' RACE reads with MiXCR anew, one entry per CDR3 protein. The data show 18,000 or so distinct CDR3 sequences, 4.5% to 7% seen once. Sample: lung tumor tissue, taken at surgery. Source of these receptors: a female donor with early-stage non-small cell lung cancer. The CDR3 runs from the conserved cysteine through the conserved F or W. A D gene is named only where the DNA matches it firmly. Clone size is not always given. Where it is, it says once, few, many or a class for expanded clones.

clone_size: many
j_call: TRBJ2-7
v_call: TRBV20-1
d_call: NA
cdr3_aa: CSAPFTTYEQYF
cdr3_nt: TGCAGTGCCCCATTCACAACCTACGAGCAGTACTTC

clone_size: NA
j_call: TRBJ2-2
v_call: TRBV24-1
d_call: TRBD2
cdr3_aa: CATSDSGLAGVIRTGELFF
cdr3_nt: TGTGCCACCAGTGACTCCGGACTAGCGGGAGTGATTCGTACCGGGGAGCTGTTTTTT

clone_size: many
j_call: TRBJ1-2
v_call: TRBV18
d_call: NA
cdr3_aa: CASSRTEIGVRNF
cdr3_nt: TGTGCCAGCTCACGAACAGAGATTGGGGTTAGGAACTTC

clone_size: many
j_call: TRBJ2-4
v_call: TRBV6-2/TRBV6-3
d_call: TRBD1
cdr3_aa: CASSYRGQGSQNIQYF
cdr3_nt: TGTGCCAGCAGTTACAGAGGACAGGGGTCGCAAAACATTCAGTACTTC

clone_size: NA
j_call: TRBJ2-1
v_call: TRBV28
d_call: NA
cdr3_aa: CASSLLQGDNEQFF
cdr3_nt: TGTGCCAGCAGTTTGTTACAGGGCGACAATGAGCAGTTCTTC

clone_size: many
j_call: TRBJ2-1
v_call: TRBV11-2
d_call: NA
cdr3_aa: CASSPLQGPYNEQFF
cdr3_nt: TGTGCCAGCAGCCCCCTCCAGGGACCCTACAATGAGCAGTTCTTC

clone_size: many
j_call: TRBJ2-7
v_call: TRBV3-1
d_call: NA
cdr3_aa: CASSQGDAYEQYF
cdr3_nt: TGTGCCAGCAGCCAAGGTGACGCCTACGAGCAGTACTTC

clone_size: many
j_call: TRBJ2-2
v_call: TRBV5-5
d_call: NA
cdr3_aa: CASSLEAVNTGELFF
cdr3_nt: TGTGCCAGCAGCTTGGAAGCGGTGAACACCGGGGAGCTGTTTTTT

clone_size: many
j_call: TRBJ2-1
v_call: TRBV4-1
d_call: TRBD2
cdr3_aa: CASSLTGLAGGFEQFF
cdr3_nt: TGCGCCAGCAGCCTTACGGGACTAGCGGGAGGGTTTGAGCAGTTCTTC

clone_size: many
j_call: TRBJ2-3
v_call: TRBV28
d_call: NA
cdr3_aa: CASSGPMGEVMDTQYF
cdr3_nt: TGTGCCAGCAGTGGACCCATGGGCGAAGTCATGGATACGCAGTATTTT

clone_size: many
j_call: TRBJ2-1
v_call: TRBV12-3/TRBV12-4
d_call: NA
cdr3_aa: CASSLGVGGNEQFF
cdr3_nt: TGTGCCAGCAGTTTAGGGGTCGGGGGCAATGAGCAGTTCTTC

clone_size: medium-sized
j_call: TRBJ2-3
v_call: TRBV4-1
d_call: NA
cdr3_aa: CASSLGPTGREVTDTQYF
cdr3_nt: TGCGCCAGCAGCCTAGGACCTACAGGGCGCGAGGTCACAGATACGCAGTATTTT

clone_size: many
j_call: TRBJ2-5
v_call: TRBV7-2
d_call: TRBD1
cdr3_aa: CASSMPAGTGTETQYF
cdr3_nt: TGTGCCAGCAGCATGCCCGCCGGGACAGGGACAGAGACCCAGTACTTC

clone_size: many
j_call: TRBJ2-1
v_call: TRBV28
d_call: NA
cdr3_aa: CASSLVSYNEQFF
cdr3_nt: TGTGCCAGCAGTTTAGTTTCCTACAATGAGCAGTTCTTC

clone_size: many
j_call: TRBJ2-2
v_call: TRBV19
d_call: TRBD2
cdr3_aa: CASSPTSGATGELFF
cdr3_nt: TGTGCCAGTAGTCCGACTAGCGGGGCTACCGGGGAGCTGTTTTTT